Reported below is one T cell receptor (beta chain). Using a J-beta primer mix together with a sample-barcoded 5' primer, a second PCR was run for roughly 7 to 11 cycles. MiXCR, applied by TCRdb to the 5' RACE reads, yields one record per CDR3 protein. The data hold some 710,000 distinct CDR3 sequences, with around a fifth observed a single time. The data stem from a study of blood T cells in healthy people across ages. The CDR3 totals 13 residues. V lost 6 bases, J lost 5 bases, and 2 bases stayed unmatched. Germline V lookup: CDR1 SGHVS, CDR2 FQNEAQ. The TCR was taken from a man aged 65 to 79 in good health. The source material was blood. The chain uses TRBV7-8 and TRBJ2-5; the match to TRBD2 covers 11 bases. This CDR3 reads CASRRTSGETQYF. DNA of the CDR3: TGTGCCAGCAGGCGGACTAGCGGGGAGACCCAGTACTTC.